Given below is one TCR beta chain in context. Its antigen specificity is not known. No base quality values were provided; no much bigger clone lies one nucleotide off. The cohort comprised around 700 healthy bone marrow donors. Cohort members were all nominally healthy when sampled, although unrecorded immune exposures were likely present. The donor was CMV seronegative and belonged to the group of under 400 seronegative cohort members. Every donor gave a peripheral blood sample, and the peripheral blood mononuclear cells from that sample were used for TCR beta sequencing. The Qiagen DNeasy Blood Extraction Kit was used to extract genomic DNA from the blood cell samples. Counted from cysteine to phenylalanine, this CDR3 has 15 amino acids. Left in the record is the CDR3 DNA by itself, 45 bases read in frame from the first base. CDR1 LNHNV and CDR2 YYDKDF are derived from the germline V gene (reference sequence). Here V drops 0 bases and J drops 6 bases, and the junction holds 1 base not matched to any gene.

This sample is drawn from a study of cytomegalovirus exposure and HLA in healthy donors (dated 2017 in TCRdb). For the study in its entirety: In an earlier analysis of approximately 640 of the donors, 276 Gb of sequence data and roughly 100 million unique TCR beta sequences from about 179 million T cells were reported. An early release that covered some 640 HLA-typed donors contained approximately 290 gigabases of sequencing data and roughly 84 million unique TCR sequences. Among the roughly 400 genotyped donors, about 83% belonged to the genetic ancestry cluster associated with self-reported Caucasian donors. The study aimed to test whether cataloging public T cell receptors could reveal signatures of past pathogen exposure. The T cell repertoires of several hundred subjects were profiled by immunosequencing and related to cytomegalovirus serostatus. A separate validation cohort of approximately 120 different subjects was used in addition to the 666-subject first cohort. The study combined high-throughput TCR immunosequencing, statistical association of individual TCRs with disease status, and machine learning to predict cytomegalovirus infection status. A later analysis re-analyzed previously published TCR beta repertoires from 600 to 850 donors and added high-resolution HLA genotyping to study TCR occurrence patterns. Rather than drawing on any new phenotypic data, the later analysis identified candidate immune exposures from TCR beta sequences and the way those sequences occurred across donors. An earlier analysis of 587 of the donors used high-throughput TCR beta sequencing to judge whether each TCR beta V gene segment behaved as functional or pseudogenic. Alongside the repertoire data, information on donor age, sex, ethnicity and CMV serostatus was compiled. A later genetic analysis took genome-wide SNP genotypes for about 55% of the roughly 670 donors and used that subset as a discovery cohort. Every repertoire in the discovery cohort had been generated on one and the same sequencing platform. Class I and class II HLA loci were covered by the typing at four-digit resolution. Typing coverage varied by locus: about 629-630 donors for A, B, C, DRB1 and DQB1; roughly 520 for DQA1; more than 600 for DPA1; 450 to 480 for DPB1. Four or five DR-DQ haplotypes were treated as single units for association and clustering because of strong linkage in the cohort. On average, around 240,000 unique TCR beta nucleotide sequences were sequenced per donor among more than 350 genotyped donors of the cohort, with roughly 18% of those sequences being non-productive.

Library preparation was by the immunoSEQ multiplex PCR assay. For the multiplex PCR, a mixture combining 60 forward primers for TCR Vbeta segments and 13 reverse primers for TCR Jbeta segments was used. A multiplex PCR assay on genomic DNA amplified the CDR3 region of rearranged TCR beta genes. Amplified TCR beta libraries were sequenced as 87-base-pair reads on the Illumina HiSeq System. The authors' analysis ran thus. Across the 500 to 700 repertoires, a later analysis counted 80 million or so unique TCR beta chains, some 11 million of which were shared by at least two donors. Raw reads were error-corrected and collapsed into unique sequences by a nearest-neighbor algorithm in which closely related sequences were merged to remove PCR and sequencing errors. CDR3 sequences were aligned to IMGT reference sequences to assign V, D and J gene segments. For a sequence to be retained, at least a six-nucleotide match to both a V gene segment and a J gene segment was required. A rearrangement counted as productive if the CDR3 had no stop codons and remained in frame with V and J, and every other rearrangement counted as non-productive. Following IMGT convention, CDR3 was defined as the stretch from the second conserved V-encoded cysteine up to the conserved J-encoded phenylalanine. Sequences without an unambiguous match to a single V gene segment were excluded from the earlier analysis of several hundred of the donors. In an earlier analysis of a few hundred of the donors, V segments were called functional above 56.7% productive rearrangements and were called segregating when the between-donor standard deviation exceeded 5%. To diagnose cytomegalovirus status from the catalog of TCR beta chain sequences, a statistical classification framework was built. V and J gene assignment, in a later analysis, came from comparing TCR nucleotide sequences with IMGT/GENE-DB human TR gene sequences. Using the TCRdist pipeline, a later analysis assigned CDR3 sequences along with most-parsimonious VDJ recombination scenarios. A later analysis defined each TCR beta chain by its CDR3 amino acid sequence plus V-gene family, and excluded reads lacking a unique V-gene family. A later analysis removed 592 highly shared, low-generation-probability nucleotide sequences to deal with suspected cross-contamination and a sequencing artifact. For each public chain, a later analysis derived a clonal expansion index from normalized ranks of inferred template counts within each repertoire. A later analysis computed generation probabilities with a VDJ recombination model fitted to out-of-frame rearrangements, and checked the results against IGoR. In a later analysis, hypergeometric tests were used to score TCR-TCR, TCR-HLA and TCR-CMV co-occurrence, with a repertoire-size bias correction applied to TCR pairs. To estimate false discovery rates, a later analysis permuted the HLA or CMV assignments 20 times. In a later analysis, co-occurring TCRs were grouped with DBSCAN, and TCRdist sequence similarity was added when clustering was performed within HLA-allele-positive subsets. Repertoires with fewer than 30,000 or more than 120,000 public chains, plus five repertoires with anomalous nucleotide sharing, were excluded from co-occurrence clustering. TCRdb took this table from immuneACCESS and kept in-frame rearrangements with V and J called. Such tables lack part of the clones; where checked against another copy, unresolved V genes explain under half of the gap, and the rest is unexplained. The V and J calls and clone size were taken over from that table, and D and trimming were inferred from the DNA. Within this sample are 100,000 to 150,000 clones, with around 80% of them counted one time only. 0.85% to 1.4% of the sample is taken by the ten largest.

Paper-wide results and their limitations: In vitro tests confirmed that a few of the cytomegalovirus-associated TCR beta chains recognize cytomegalovirus antigens. When HLA alleles, especially DR and DQ, strongly co-occurred, attributing TCR associations to individual alleles was difficult. In a later analysis, TCR association rates were found to vary across HLA loci, with the most associated TCRs seen for DRB1 alleles and the fewest for HLA-C alleles. Most TCR sequences were seen in very few donors, while some public TCRs were found in many individuals. The classifier was reported to diagnose cytomegalovirus status with high specificity and sensitivity in both the original cohort and the validation cohort. Because counts were too low, seventeen rarely observed V segments, including chromosome 9 orphons, were left out of the earlier analysis of roughly 600 of the donors. In this cohort, only TCR beta chains were sequenced, and detectable features were limited by the absence of alpha or paired-chain data. In a later genetic analysis, fewer N-insertions in productive TCRs were reported among donors in an Asian-associated ancestry cluster than the roughly 640-donor mean. Correlated functional status among segregating V segments might reflect linkage disequilibrium, but an unknown experimental factor could not be ruled out. Broadly in line with IMGT annotations, most TCR beta V segments showed up in productive rearrangements about 90% or about 30% of the time in an earlier analysis of roughly 590 of the donors. Several of the top co-occurrence clusters appeared to be linked to parvovirus B19, influenza, CMV and Epstein-Barr virus, according to a later analysis. In a later analysis, more than 15,000 TCR beta sequences were associated with specific HLA alleles at a false discovery rate of 0.05. According to a later analysis, most CMV-associated TCR beta chains appeared to be HLA-restricted, and the HLA associations seemed to be driven largely by CMV exposure. Because some donors lacked HLA typing at each locus, the association tests relied only on the typed subset. Roughly uniform sequencing depth across donors was assumed in presence/absence analyses, although this assumption may not hold. The only immune exposure information available for the cohort was CMV serostatus. In the study, about 150 TCR beta chains were listed as associated with cytomegalovirus. A cluster of highly shared sequence variants was judged likely to be a technical artifact of the sequencing pipeline. In a later analysis, HLA-associated TCR beta chains were found to be more clonally expanded and to have lower generation probabilities than equally common non-associated chains. A further reported finding was that TCR beta sequences accurately predicted the HLA-A and HLA-B alleles for most subjects in the first cohort. According to the authors, the approach could potentially be generalized to other disease states and immunological phenotypes. Some IMGT-functional V segments, including TRBV6-2 and TRBV6-3, could not be told apart with the 87-base-pair reads, so those segments were excluded. A later genetic analysis associated a missense DCLRE1C variant with V-gene and J-gene trimming of TCR beta chains, and an independent cohort replicated the association.

The receptor's source is a woman aged 25 to 39 in good health and CMV-seronegative. Sample: PBMCs. Rearrangement joined TRBV15 to TRBJ1-4; TRBD1 matches 10 bases in the middle. The DNA sequence is as follows: TGTGCCACCAGCAGAGAAGGGACAGGGGATGAAAAACTGTTTTTT. It codes for CATSREGTGDEKLFF.